A selection of T cell receptor beta chains follows, all from one sample in a study of blood T cell repertoires in COVID-19. The protocol was immunoSEQ multiplex PCR, while the TCRdb copy is restricted to in-frame clones and leaves out a portion. The table includes under 250,000 clones, over 70% detected once. Sequencing was done on a sample of peripheral blood. The receptor set was obtained from a man aged 35 to 55 with acute or convalescent COVID-19. CDR3s include the opening cysteine and the closing phenylalanine or tryptophan. The D gene is left open where the match is weak. Expanded clones get a size class; other rows say once, few or many, or leave the size out.

clone_size | j_call | d_call | v_call | cdr3_nt | cdr3_aa
. | TRBJ2-7 | . | TRBV2 | TGTGCCAGCAATGGGCGCGAGCAGTACTTC | CASNGREQYF
. | TRBJ1-3 | . | TRBV30 | TGTGCCTGGAGTAAGGACAGATTCTCTGGAAACACCATATATTTT | CAWSKDRFSGNTIYF
. | TRBJ1-4 | . | TRBV5-1 | TGCGCCAGCAGCCACACCGGGGAGAGGGAAAAACTGTTTTTT | CASSHTGEREKLFF
. | TRBJ1-1 | TRBD1 | TRBV6-5 | TGTGCCAGCAGTCCTTGGACAGGTGCGAACACTGAAGCTTTCTTT | CASSPWTGANTEAFF
. | TRBJ1-1 | . | TRBV27 | TGTGCCAGCAGATCAGGGCCCAACACTGAAGCTTTCTTT | CASRSGPNTEAFF
. | TRBJ2-7 | TRBD1 | TRBV7-8 | TGTGCCAGCAGACTCACCCCGACAGGGGGAACCTACGAGCAGTACTTC | CASRLTPTGGTYEQYF
. | TRBJ1-1 | . | TRBV3-1/TRBV3-2 | TGTGCCAGCAGTAGTACCACTGAAGCTTTCTTT | CASSSTTEAFF
. | TRBJ1-2 | . | TRBV18 | TGTGCCAGCTCACCAATTCCGCAAACAGGGTCTAACTATGGCTACACCTTC | CASSPIPQTGSNYGYTF
. | TRBJ2-5 | . | TRBV6-5 | TGTGCCAGCAGCCGGGCCTCGGGGGAGACCCAGTACTTC | CASSRASGETQYF
. | TRBJ1-1 | . | TRBV27 | TGTGCCAGCCAAAAGAGCGCCGGGAACACTGAAGCTTTCTTT | CASQKSAGNTEAFF
. | TRBJ1-1 | . | TRBV7-2 | TGTGCCAGCAGCCAACTCCGATCTACTGAAGCTTTCTTT | CASSQLRSTEAFF
. | TRBJ1-5 | . | TRBV5-1 | TGCGCCAGCAGCTTCGAGGACAGAGGTCAGCCCCAGCATTTT | CASSFEDRGQPQHF
. | TRBJ2-1 | TRBD2 | TRBV4-3 | TGCGCCAGCAGCCAAGGGATAAGCGGGAGGGCCTACAATGAGCAGTTCTTC | CASSQGISGRAYNEQFF
. | TRBJ2-2 | . | TRBV19 | TGTGCCAGTAGTATAGGTAGGGGCAGCCCGAACACCGGGGAGCTGTTTTTT | CASSIGRGSPNTGELFF
. | TRBJ2-2 | . | TRBV2 | TGTGCCAGCAAGCCAGGGACAAACACCGGGGAGCTGTTTTTT | CASKPGTNTGELFF
. | TRBJ1-2 | TRBD1 | TRBV9 | TGTGCCAGCAGCGTAACAGGGGGCGCAGGCGGCTACACCTTC | CASSVTGGAGGYTF
many | TRBJ1-2 | TRBD1 | TRBV19 | TGTGCCAGTACCCGGGACAGGGCACTCTATGGCTACACCTTC | CASTRDRALYGYTF
. | TRBJ1-4 | TRBD1 | TRBV7-9 | TGTGCCAGCAGCGCTGCTACAGGGGGAGGGGTAAATGAAAAACTGTTTTTT | CASSAATGGGVNEKLFF
. | TRBJ2-1 | TRBD2 | TRBV4-3 | TGCGCCAGCAGCCAACACGGGACTACCGAAGAGCAGTTCTTC | CASSQHGTTEEQFF
. | TRBJ2-7 | . | TRBV11-2 | TGTGCCAGCAGCTTATCAGGGTACGAGCAGTACTTC | CASSLSGYEQYF
. | TRBJ1-2 | . | TRBV10-3 | TGTGCCATCAGTGACCCGACAGGCTATGGCTACACCTTC | CAISDPTGYGYTF
few | TRBJ1-2 | . | TRBV9 | TGTGCCAGCAGCGTAGATCCAGTCTATGGCTACACCTTC | CASSVDPVYGYTF
. | TRBJ1-1 | TRBD1 | TRBV30 | TGTGCCTGGAGTGTCCTACCCGGGACAGTGGCTTTCTTT | CAWSVLPGTVAFF